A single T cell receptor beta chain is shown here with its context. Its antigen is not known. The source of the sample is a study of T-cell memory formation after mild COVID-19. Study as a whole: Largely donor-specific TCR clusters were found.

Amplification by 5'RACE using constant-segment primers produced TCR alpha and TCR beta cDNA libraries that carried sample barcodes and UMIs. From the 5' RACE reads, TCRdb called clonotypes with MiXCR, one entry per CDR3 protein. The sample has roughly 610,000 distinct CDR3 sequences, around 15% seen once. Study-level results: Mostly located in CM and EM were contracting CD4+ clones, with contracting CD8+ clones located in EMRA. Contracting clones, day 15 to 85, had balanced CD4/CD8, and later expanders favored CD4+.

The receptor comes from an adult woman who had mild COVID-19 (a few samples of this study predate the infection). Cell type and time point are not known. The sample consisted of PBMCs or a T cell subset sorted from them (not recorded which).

CDR3 in DNA: TGTGCCACCAGCAGAGAGAGACAGGGGGCGCGTTATGGCTACACCTTC. Translated, it gives CATSRERQGARYGYTF. The chain recombines TRBV15 with TRBJ1-2; 10 nucleotides line up with TRBD1. J lost 5 bases, V lost 0 bases, and 6 bases had no gene match. This CDR3 contains 16 residues. The V gene's germline CDR1 is LNHNV and CDR2 YYDKDF (reference sequence).